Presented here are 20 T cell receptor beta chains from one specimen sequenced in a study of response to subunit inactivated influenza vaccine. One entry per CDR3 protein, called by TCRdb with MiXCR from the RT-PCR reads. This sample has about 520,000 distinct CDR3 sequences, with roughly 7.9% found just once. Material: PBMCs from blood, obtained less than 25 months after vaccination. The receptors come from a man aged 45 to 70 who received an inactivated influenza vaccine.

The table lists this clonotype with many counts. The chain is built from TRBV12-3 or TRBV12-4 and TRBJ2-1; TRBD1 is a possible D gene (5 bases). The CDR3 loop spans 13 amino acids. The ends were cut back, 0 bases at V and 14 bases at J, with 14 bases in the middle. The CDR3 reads CASSLAREGVKFF. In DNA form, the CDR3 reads TGTGCCAGCAGTTTAGCGCGTGAAGGGGTGAAGTTCTTC.

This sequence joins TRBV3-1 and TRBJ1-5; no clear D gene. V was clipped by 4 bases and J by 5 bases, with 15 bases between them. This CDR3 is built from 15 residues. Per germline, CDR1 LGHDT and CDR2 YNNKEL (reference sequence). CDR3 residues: CASSPTPGGHQPQHF. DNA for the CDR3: TGTGCCAGCAGCCCTACTCCGGGTGGACATCAGCCCCAGCATTTT.

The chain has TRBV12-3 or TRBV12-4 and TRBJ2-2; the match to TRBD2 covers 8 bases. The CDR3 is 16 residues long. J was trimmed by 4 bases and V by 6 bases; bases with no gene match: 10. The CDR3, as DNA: TGTGCCAGCAGCCGAGACGCTAGCGGGCCCACCGGGGAGCTGTTTTTT. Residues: CASSRDASGPTGELFF.

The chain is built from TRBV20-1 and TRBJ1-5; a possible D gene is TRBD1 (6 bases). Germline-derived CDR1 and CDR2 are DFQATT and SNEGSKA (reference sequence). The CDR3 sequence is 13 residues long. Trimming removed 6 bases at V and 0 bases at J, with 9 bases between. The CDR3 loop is CSAYRDSNQPQHF. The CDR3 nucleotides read TGCAGTGCGTACAGGGATAGCAATCAGCCCCAGCATTTT.

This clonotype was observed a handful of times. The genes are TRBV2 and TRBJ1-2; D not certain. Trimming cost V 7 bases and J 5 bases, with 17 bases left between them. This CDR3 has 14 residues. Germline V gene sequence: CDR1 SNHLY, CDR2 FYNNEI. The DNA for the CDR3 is TGTGCCAGCACCCCTGGAGAGGGTGGTTATGGCTACACCTTC. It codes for CASTPGEGGYGYTF.

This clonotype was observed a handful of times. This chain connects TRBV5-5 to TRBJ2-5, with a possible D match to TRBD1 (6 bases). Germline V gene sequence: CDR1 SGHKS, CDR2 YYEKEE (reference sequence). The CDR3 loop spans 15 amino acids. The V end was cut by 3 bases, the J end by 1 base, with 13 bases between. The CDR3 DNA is TGTGCCAGCAGCTCCTCCGGGACAATCCAAGAGACCCAGTACTTC. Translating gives CASSSSGTIQETQYF.

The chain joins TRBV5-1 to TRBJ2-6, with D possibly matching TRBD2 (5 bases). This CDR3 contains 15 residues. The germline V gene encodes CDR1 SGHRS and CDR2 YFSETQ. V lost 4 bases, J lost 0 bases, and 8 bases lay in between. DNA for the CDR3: TGCGCCAGCAGCCCTGGGAGCTCTGGGGCCAACGTCCTGACTTTC. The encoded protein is CASSPGSSGANVLTF.

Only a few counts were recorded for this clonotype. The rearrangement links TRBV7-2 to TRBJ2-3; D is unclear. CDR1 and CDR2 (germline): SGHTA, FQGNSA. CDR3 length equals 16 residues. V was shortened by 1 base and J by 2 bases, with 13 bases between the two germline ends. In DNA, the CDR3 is TGTGCCAGCAGCTTAGGCCCGAATCTGTACACAGATACGCAGTATTTT. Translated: CASSLGPNLYTDTQYF.

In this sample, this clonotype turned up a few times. The CDR3 region is CASSPQGTSGRAQETQYF. The DNA of the CDR3 is TGTGCCAGCAGCCCCCAAGGGACTAGCGGGCGGGCCCAAGAGACCCAGTACTTC. The V gene is TRBV4-2, the J gene TRBJ2-5; 12 bases match TRBD2. The germline CDR1 and CDR2 sequences are LGHNA and YNFKEQ. CDR3 length: 18 residues. J lost 1 base, V lost 4 bases, and 10 bases had no gene match.

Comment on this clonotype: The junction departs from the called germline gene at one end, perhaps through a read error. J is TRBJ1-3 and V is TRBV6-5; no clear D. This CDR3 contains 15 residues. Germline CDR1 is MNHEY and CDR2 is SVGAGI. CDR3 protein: CASSYSGSSGDTIYF. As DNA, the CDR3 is TGTGCCAGCAGTTACTCTGGCTCCTCTGGAGACACCATATATTTT.

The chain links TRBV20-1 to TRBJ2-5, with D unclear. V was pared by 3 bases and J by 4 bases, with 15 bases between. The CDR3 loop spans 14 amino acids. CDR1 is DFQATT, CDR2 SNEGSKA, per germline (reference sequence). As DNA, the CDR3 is TGCAGTGCTAGGAAGGGCCGTGCCCCAGAGACCCAGTACTTC. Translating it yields CSARKGRAPETQYF.

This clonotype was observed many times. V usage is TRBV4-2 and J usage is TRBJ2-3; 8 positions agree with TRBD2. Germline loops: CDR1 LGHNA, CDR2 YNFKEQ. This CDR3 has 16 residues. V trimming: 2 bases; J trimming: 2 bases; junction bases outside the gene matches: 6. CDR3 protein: CASSQSGGGHTDTQYF. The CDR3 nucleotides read TGTGCCAGCAGCCAATCGGGCGGGGGGCACACAGATACGCAGTATTTT.

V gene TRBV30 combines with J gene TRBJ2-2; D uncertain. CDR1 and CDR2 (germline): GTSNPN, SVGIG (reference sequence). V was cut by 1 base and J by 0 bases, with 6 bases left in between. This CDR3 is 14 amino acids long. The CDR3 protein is CAWSGQANTGELFF. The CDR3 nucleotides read TGTGCCTGGAGTGGGCAGGCGAACACCGGGGAGCTGTTTTTT. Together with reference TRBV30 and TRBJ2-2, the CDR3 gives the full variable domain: SQTIHQWPATLVQPVGSPLSLECTVEGTSNPNLYWYRQAAGRGLQLLFYSVGIGQISSEVPQNLSASRPQDRQFILSSKKLLLSDSGFYLCAWSGQANTGELFFGEGSRLTVL.

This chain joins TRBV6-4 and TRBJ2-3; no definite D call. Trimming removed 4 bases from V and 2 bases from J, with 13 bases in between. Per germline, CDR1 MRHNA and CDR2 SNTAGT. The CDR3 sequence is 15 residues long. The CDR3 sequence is CASSVIGQTTDTQYF. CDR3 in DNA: TGTGCCAGCAGTGTCATTGGGCAGACCACAGATACGCAGTATTTT.

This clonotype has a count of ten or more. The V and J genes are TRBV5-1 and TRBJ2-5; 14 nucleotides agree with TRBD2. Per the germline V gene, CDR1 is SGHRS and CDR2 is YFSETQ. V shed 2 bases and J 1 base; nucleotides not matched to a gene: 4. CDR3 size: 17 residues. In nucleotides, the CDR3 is TGCGCCAGCAGCTTAGGGACTAGCGGGAGCCTCCAAGAGACCCAGTACTTC. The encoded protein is CASSLGTSGSLQETQYF.

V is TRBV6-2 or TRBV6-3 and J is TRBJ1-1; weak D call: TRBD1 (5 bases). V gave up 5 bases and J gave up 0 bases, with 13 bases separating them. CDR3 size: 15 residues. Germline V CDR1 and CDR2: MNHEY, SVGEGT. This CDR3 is CASSTPGGLNTEAFF. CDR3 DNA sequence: TGTGCCAGCAGTACCCCCGGGGGTCTGAACACTGAAGCTTTCTTT.

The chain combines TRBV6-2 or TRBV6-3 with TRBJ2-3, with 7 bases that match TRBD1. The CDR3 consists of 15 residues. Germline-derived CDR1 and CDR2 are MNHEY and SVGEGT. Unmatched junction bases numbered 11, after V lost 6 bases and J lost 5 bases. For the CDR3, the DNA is TGTGCCAGCAGCAATTCTCACAGGGGTGGAGATACGCAGTATTTT. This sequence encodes CASSNSHRGGDTQYF.

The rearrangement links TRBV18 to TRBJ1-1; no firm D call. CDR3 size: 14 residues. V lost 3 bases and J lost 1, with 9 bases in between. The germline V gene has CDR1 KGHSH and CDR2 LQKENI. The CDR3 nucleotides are TGTGCCAGCTCACCCTTTGGAGGGAACACTGAAGCTTTCTTT. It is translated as CASSPFGGNTEAFF.

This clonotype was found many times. CDR3 in amino acids: CSVSPDPSSYNEQFF. The CDR3 bases are TGCAGTGTTTCGCCAGATCCTAGCTCCTACAATGAGCAGTTCTTC. The chain couples TRBV20-1 to TRBJ2-1; D call uncertain. Germline V gene lookup returns CDR1 DFQATT and CDR2 SNEGSKA (reference sequence). The CDR3 length is 15 residues. The V end was cut by 7 bases, the J end by 0 bases, with 16 bases between.

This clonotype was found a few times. In DNA, the CDR3 is TGCAGTGCTCCCCACACGGCTAGCGGTTTCTCCTACGAGCAGTACTTC. Residues: CSAPHTASGFSYEQYF. The chain employs TRBV20-1 and TRBJ2-7; TRBD2 aligns across 7 bases. The V segment lost 5 bases and the J segment 0 bases; nucleotides outside the gene matches: 13. The CDR3 consists of 16 residues. Germline V gives CDR1 DFQATT, CDR2 SNEGSKA (reference sequence).